One sample yielded the 20 T cell receptor beta chains listed below, sequenced in a study of blood T cell repertoires in COVID-19. Data came from immunoSEQ multiplex PCR; TCRdb stores just in-frame clones and leaves some out. This table holds 200,000 to 300,000 clones, 75% to 90% found once. Sequenced material: PBMCs or T cells enriched from blood (not recorded which). These TCRs come from a woman aged 25 to 39 who had recovered from COVID-19.

The chain joins TRBV28 to TRBJ1-5; weak D call: TRBD1 (5 bases). The CDR3 spans 14 residues. Per germline, CDR1 MDHEN and CDR2 SYDVKM. Trimming took 3 bases from V and 4 from J, leaving 10 bases between them. CDR3 amino acids: CASSLDTINQPQHF. DNA of the CDR3: TGTGCCAGCAGTTTGGACACAATAAATCAGCCCCAGCATTTT.

This chain joins TRBV5-1 and TRBJ2-1, with 11 bases identical to TRBD1. Germline CDR1 is SGHRS and CDR2 is YFSETQ. CDR3 size: 15 residues. With V trimmed by 4 bases and J by 6 bases, 6 bases remained unmatched. The CDR3 loop is CASSVEGTGGNEQFF. CDR3 coding DNA: TGCGCCAGCAGCGTGGAGGGGACAGGGGGCAATGAGCAGTTCTTC.

This sequence joins TRBV7-9 and TRBJ1-2; tentatively, D is TRBD1 (5 bases). The germline V gene has CDR1 SEHNR and CDR2 FQNEAQ (reference sequence). There are 13 residues in the CDR3. Trimming removed 2 bases from V and 4 bases from J, with 8 bases in between. CDR3 sequence: CASSLRQIYGYTF. The CDR3 DNA sequence: TGTGCCAGCAGCTTAAGACAGATCTATGGCTACACCTTC. The variable domain in full, with the rest retrieved from reference TRBV7-9 and TRBJ1-2, is DTGVSQNPRHKITKRGQNVTFRCDPISEHNRLYWYRQTLGQGPEFLTYFQNEAQLEKSRLLSDRFSAERPKGSFSTLEIQRTEQGDSAMYLCASSLRQIYGYTFGSGTRLTVV.

The V gene is TRBV6-5, the J gene TRBJ1-4, with 7 bases aligning to TRBD1. J gave up 3 bases and V 6 bases, and 4 bases lay outside the gene matches. Germline values: CDR1 MNHEY, CDR2 SVGAGI. The CDR3 is made up of 14 amino acids. The CDR3 is CASSPRGSNEKLFF. The CDR3 nucleotides are TGTGCCAGCAGCCCCAGGGGGTCTAATGAAAAACTGTTTTTT.

V usage is TRBV7-2 and J usage is TRBJ2-1; D ambiguous. Germline loops: CDR1 SGHTA, CDR2 FQGNSA. V was pared by 0 bases and J by 0 bases, with 12 bases between. The CDR3 sequence is 17 residues long. CDR3 in DNA: TGTGCCAGCAGCTTAGCCCCTTACCCCGGCTCCTACAATGAGCAGTTCTTC. Translating it yields CASSLAPYPGSYNEQFF.

This rearrangement joins TRBV7-2 to TRBJ2-2; weak D call: TRBD2 (6 bases). The CDR3 length is 15 residues. Germline V CDR1 and CDR2: SGHTA, FQGNSA. Deletions cut 5 bases from V and 2 bases from J, with 12 bases between. CDR3 bases: TGTGCCAGCAGCGCTCGGAGGGTAAACACCGGGGAGCTGTTTTTT. Residues: CASSARRVNTGELFF. Together with reference TRBV7-2 and TRBJ2-2, the CDR3 gives the full variable domain: GAGVSQSPSNKVTEKGKDVELRCDPISGHTALYWYRQSLGQGLEFLIYFQGNSAPDKSGLPSDRFSAERTGGSVSTLTIQRTQQEDSAVYLCASSARRVNTGELFFGEGSRLTVL.

The CDR3 DNA sequence: TGTGCCAGCAGCTTGATAGCGGGAGGGCCGAGGGGTGAGCAGTTCTTC. Its protein is CASSLIAGGPRGEQFF. The V call is TRBV13, the J call TRBJ2-1, with TRBD2 matching over 11 bases. V trimming: 3 bases; J trimming: 9 bases; junction bases outside the gene matches: 10. Germline loops: CDR1 PRHDT, CDR2 FYEKMQ (reference sequence). CDR3 length: 16 residues.

The J gene is TRBJ2-1, the V gene TRBV27; 9 nucleotides line up with TRBD2. The CDR3 consists of 16 residues. Germline V lookup: CDR1 MNHEY, CDR2 SMNVEV (reference sequence). The V segment lost 2 bases and the J segment 5 bases; nucleotides outside the gene matches: 7. CDR3 nucleotides: TGTGCCAGCAGTTTAGTGGCGGGAGGGACTGACAATGAGCAGTTCTTC. It codes for CASSLVAGGTDNEQFF.

In its sample, this clone was seen once. This rearrangement joins TRBV6-2 or TRBV6-3 to TRBJ1-1; 8 nucleotides line up with TRBD1. V shed 6 bases, J shed 0 bases, and the junction held 9 bases outside the gene matches. Germline V CDR1 and CDR2: MNHEY, SVGEGT. There are 16 residues in the CDR3. The CDR3, as DNA: TGTGCCAGCAGCGATACAGGGGGGAGTATGAACACTGAAGCTTTCTTT. As protein: CASSDTGGSMNTEAFF.

This CDR3 is CASSSRGGQPQHF. Written as DNA, the CDR3 is TGTGCCAGCAGTTCCAGGGGTGGCCAGCCCCAGCATTTT. This chain links TRBV12-3 or TRBV12-4 with TRBJ1-5, with D possibly matching TRBD1 (6 bases). The CDR3 consists of 13 residues. Trimming took 4 bases from V and 7 from J, leaving 11 bases between them.

This clone came up once. The chain has TRBV6-5 and TRBJ2-2; no reliable D call. V was trimmed by 10 bases and J by 4 bases, leaving 16 bases between them. The CDR3 consists of 14 residues. Germline V gives CDR1 MNHEY, CDR2 SVGAGI. The CDR3 DNA sequence: TGTGCCACCCGACCGACTTGGGTCACCGGGGAGCTGTTTTTT. Residues: CATRPTWVTGELFF.

In nucleotides, the CDR3 is TGTGCCAGCAGTTATGGTCTAGCGGTCACAGATACGCAGTATTTT. It yields the protein CASSYGLAVTDTQYF. The chain has TRBV6-5 and TRBJ2-3, with 7 bases fitting TRBD2. Germline loops: CDR1 MNHEY, CDR2 SVGAGI. This CDR3 has 15 residues. The V and J ends lost 3 bases and 2 bases, in that order; junction bases with no gene match: 5.

This rearrangement joins TRBV29-1 to TRBJ1-2; 10 nucleotides agree with TRBD1. V lost 7 bases and J lost 4; bases outside the gene matches: 3. Per the germline V gene, CDR1 is SQVTM and CDR2 is ANQGSEA. The CDR3 runs 12 residues. The CDR3: CSGTGGGYGYTF. In DNA, the CDR3 is TGCAGCGGGACAGGGGGGGGCTATGGCTACACCTTC.

CDR3 DNA: TGTGCCTGGAGTCTACAGGGGGGCACTGAAGCTTTCTTT. Its translation is CAWSLQGGTEAFF. The chain recombines TRBV30 with TRBJ1-1; 8 bases line up with TRBD1. V dropped 2 bases and J dropped 4; count of bases not matched to a gene: 3. Germline V lookup: CDR1 GTSNPN, CDR2 SVGIG (reference sequence). This CDR3 is 13 amino acids long.

CDR3 nucleotides: TGTGCCTGGAGTGCAGGGGGAAGCAATCAGCCCCAGCATTTT. Translating it yields CAWSAGGSNQPQHF. This chain connects TRBV30 to TRBJ1-5, with 7 bases identical to TRBD1. This CDR3 region has 14 residues. The junction had 1 base not matched to a gene; V was cut back by 1 base and J by 1 base. The V gene's germline CDR1 is GTSNPN and CDR2 SVGIG (reference sequence).

The V call is TRBV19, the J call TRBJ1-1; the match to TRBD1 covers 7 bases. The V segment lost 5 bases and the J segment 0 bases; nucleotides outside the gene matches: 6. This CDR3 comprises 15 residues. Germline CDR1 LNHDA, CDR2 SQIVND (reference sequence). The CDR3 DNA sequence: TGTGCCAGTAGTTCACAGACAGGGATGAACACTGAAGCTTTCTTT. The encoded protein is CASSSQTGMNTEAFF.

This clone is a singleton in its sample. The chain links TRBV19 to TRBJ1-4, with D perhaps TRBD1 (5 bases). The germline CDR1 and CDR2 sequences are LNHDA and SQIVND (reference sequence). CDR3 size: 14 residues. Trimming stripped 7 bases from V and 4 bases from J, with 13 bases between. The CDR3 reads CASMGTGYNEKLFF. The CDR3 bases are TGTGCCAGTATGGGGACTGGGTATAATGAAAAACTGTTTTTT.

This sequence joins TRBV4-1 and TRBJ2-7, with D possibly being TRBD1 (6 bases). The CDR3 totals 16 residues. The germline V gene encodes CDR1 MGHRA and CDR2 YSYEKL. V was shortened by 3 bases and J by 4 bases, with 19 bases between the two germline ends. The CDR3 DNA follows: TGCGCCAGCAGCCAGGGTTCCGGGACAAGACTGTACGAGCAGTACTTC. This gives the protein CASSQGSGTRLYEQYF.

The genes are TRBV11-3 and TRBJ2-7, with TRBD2 matching over 7 bases. This CDR3 spans 12 amino acids. Looked up from germline, CDR1 is SGHNT and CDR2 is YENEEA. The junction had 2 bases not matched to a gene; V was cut back by 5 bases and J by 4 bases. The CDR3 is CASSRGDYEQYF. CDR3 bases: TGTGCCAGCAGCCGGGGGGATTACGAGCAGTACTTC.

V usage is TRBV18 and J usage is TRBJ1-1; 9 positions match TRBD1. Germline-derived CDR1 and CDR2 are KGHSH and LQKENI. V shed 6 bases, J shed 1 base, and the junction held 6 bases outside the gene matches. This CDR3 comprises 15 residues. The CDR3, as DNA: TGTGCCAGCTCTCAAAGGACAGGGGAGAACACTGAAGCTTTCTTT. This gives the protein CASSQRTGENTEAFF.